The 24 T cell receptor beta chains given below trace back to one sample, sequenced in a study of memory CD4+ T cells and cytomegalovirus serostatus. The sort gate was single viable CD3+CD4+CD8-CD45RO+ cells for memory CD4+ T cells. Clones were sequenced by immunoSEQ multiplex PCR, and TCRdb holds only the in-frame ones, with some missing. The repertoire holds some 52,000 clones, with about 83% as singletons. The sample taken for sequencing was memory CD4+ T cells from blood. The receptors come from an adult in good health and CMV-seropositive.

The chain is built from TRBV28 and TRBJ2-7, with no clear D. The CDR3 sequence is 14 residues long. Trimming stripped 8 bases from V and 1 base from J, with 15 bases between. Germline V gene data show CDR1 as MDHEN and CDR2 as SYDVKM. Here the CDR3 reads CASYGMDGSYEQYF. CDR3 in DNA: TGTGCCAGCTATGGTATGGATGGGTCCTACGAGCAGTACTTC.

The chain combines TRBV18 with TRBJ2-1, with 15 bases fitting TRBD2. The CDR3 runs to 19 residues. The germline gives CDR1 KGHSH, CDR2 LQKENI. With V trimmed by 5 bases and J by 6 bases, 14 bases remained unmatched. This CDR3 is CASSFLGTSGGSGINEQFF. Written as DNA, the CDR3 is TGTGCCAGCTCATTCCTGGGGACTAGCGGGGGGTCAGGCATCAATGAGCAGTTCTTC.

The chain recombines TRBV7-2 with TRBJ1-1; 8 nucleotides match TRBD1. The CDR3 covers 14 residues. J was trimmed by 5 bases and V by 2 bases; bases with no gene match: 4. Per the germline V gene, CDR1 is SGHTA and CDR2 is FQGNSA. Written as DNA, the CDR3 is TGTGCCAGCAGCTTACAGGGGGCGAGGACTGAAGCTTTCTTT. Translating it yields CASSLQGARTEAFF.

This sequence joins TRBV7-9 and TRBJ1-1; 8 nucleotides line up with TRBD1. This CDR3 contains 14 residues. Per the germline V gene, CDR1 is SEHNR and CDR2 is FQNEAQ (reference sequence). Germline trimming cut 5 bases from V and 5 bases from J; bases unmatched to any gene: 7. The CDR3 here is CASSQNRGSTEAFF. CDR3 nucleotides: TGTGCCAGCAGCCAAAACAGGGGGAGTACTGAAGCTTTCTTT.

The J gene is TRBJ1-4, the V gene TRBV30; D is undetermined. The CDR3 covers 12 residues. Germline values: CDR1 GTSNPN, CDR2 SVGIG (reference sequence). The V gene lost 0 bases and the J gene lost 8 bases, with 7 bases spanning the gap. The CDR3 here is CAWSVSGEKLFF. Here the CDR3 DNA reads TGTGCCTGGAGTGTATCTGGGGAAAAACTGTTTTTT.

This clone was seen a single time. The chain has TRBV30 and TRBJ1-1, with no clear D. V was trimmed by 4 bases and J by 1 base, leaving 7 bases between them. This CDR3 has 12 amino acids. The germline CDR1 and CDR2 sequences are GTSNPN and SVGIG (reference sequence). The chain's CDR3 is CAWTWGNTEAFF. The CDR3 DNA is TGTGCCTGGACATGGGGGAACACTGAAGCTTTCTTT.

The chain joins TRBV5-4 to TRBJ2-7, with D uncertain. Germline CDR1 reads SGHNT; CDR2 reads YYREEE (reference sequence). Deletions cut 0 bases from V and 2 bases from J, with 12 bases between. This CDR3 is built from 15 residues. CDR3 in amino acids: CASSLGGHFPYEQYF. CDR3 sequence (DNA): TGTGCCAGCAGCTTGGGAGGCCATTTCCCCTACGAGCAGTACTTC.

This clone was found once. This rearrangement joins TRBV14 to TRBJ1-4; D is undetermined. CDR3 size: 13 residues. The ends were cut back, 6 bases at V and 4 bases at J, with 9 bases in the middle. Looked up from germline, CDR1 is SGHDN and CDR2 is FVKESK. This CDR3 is CASSPRDNEKLFF. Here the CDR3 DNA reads TGTGCCAGCAGTCCTAGAGATAATGAAAAACTGTTTTTT. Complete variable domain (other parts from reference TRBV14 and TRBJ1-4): EAGVTQFPSHSVIEKGQTVTLRCDPISGHDNLYWYRRVMGKEIKFLLHFVKESKQDESGMPNNRFLAERTGGTYSTLKVQPAELEDSGVYFCASSPRDNEKLFFGSGTQLSVL.

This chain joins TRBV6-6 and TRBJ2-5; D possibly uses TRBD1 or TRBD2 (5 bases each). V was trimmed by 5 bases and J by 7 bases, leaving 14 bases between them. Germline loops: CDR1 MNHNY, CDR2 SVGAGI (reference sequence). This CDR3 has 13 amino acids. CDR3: CASSTTGRGTQYF. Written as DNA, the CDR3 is TGTGCCAGCAGTACAACAGGCCGGGGGACCCAGTACTTC.

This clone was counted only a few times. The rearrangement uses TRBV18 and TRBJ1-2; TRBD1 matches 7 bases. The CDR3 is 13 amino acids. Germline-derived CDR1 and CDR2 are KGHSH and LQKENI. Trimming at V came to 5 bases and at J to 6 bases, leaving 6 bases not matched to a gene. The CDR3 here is CASSSPTGDGYTF. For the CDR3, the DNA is TGTGCCAGCTCATCCCCAACAGGGGATGGCTACACCTTC.

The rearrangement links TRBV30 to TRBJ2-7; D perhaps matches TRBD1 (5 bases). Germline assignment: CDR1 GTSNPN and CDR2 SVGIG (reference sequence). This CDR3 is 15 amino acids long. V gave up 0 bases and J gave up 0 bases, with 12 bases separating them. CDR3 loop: CAWSVQRGTSYEQYF. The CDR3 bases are TGTGCCTGGAGTGTACAAAGGGGAACCTCCTACGAGCAGTACTTC. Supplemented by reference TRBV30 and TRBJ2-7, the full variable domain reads SQTIHQWPATLVQPVGSPLSLECTVEGTSNPNLYWYRQAAGRGLQLLFYSVGIGQISSEVPQNLSASRPQDRQFILSSKKLLLSDSGFYLCAWSVQRGTSYEQYFGPGTRLTVT.

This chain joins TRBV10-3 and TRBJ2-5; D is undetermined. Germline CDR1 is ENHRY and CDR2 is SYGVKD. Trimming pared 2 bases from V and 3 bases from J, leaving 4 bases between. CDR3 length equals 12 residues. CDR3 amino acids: CAISETEETQYF. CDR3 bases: TGTGCCATCAGTGAGACCGAAGAGACCCAGTACTTC.

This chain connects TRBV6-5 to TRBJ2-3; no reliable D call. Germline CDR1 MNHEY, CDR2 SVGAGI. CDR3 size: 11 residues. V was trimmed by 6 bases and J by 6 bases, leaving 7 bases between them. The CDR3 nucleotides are TGTGCCAGCAGGGGAATTGATACGCAGTATTTT. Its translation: CASRGIDTQYF.

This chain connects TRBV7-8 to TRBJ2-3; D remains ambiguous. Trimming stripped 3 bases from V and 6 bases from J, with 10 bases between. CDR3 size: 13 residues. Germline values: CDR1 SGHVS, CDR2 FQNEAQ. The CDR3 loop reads CASSLSETDTQYF. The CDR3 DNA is TGTGCCAGCAGCTTGAGTGAGACGGATACGCAGTATTTT.

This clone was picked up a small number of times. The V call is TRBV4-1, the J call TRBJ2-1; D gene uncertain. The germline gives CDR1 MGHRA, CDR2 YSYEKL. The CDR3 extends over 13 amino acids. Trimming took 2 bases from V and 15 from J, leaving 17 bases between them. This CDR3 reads CASSQNTNSWRFF. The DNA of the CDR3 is TGCGCCAGCAGCCAAAACACTAACTCCTGGCGGTTCTTC.

CDR3 loop: CASSLTGQEGYTF. In DNA, the CDR3 is TGCGCCAGCAGTTTAACAGGGCAGGAGGGCTACACCTTC. V is TRBV5-1 and J is TRBJ1-2; tentatively, D is TRBD1 (6 bases). With 5 bases removed from V and 8 bases from J, the gap between germline ends came to 16 bases. Germline CDR1 and CDR2: SGHRS and YFSETQ. This CDR3 has 13 residues.

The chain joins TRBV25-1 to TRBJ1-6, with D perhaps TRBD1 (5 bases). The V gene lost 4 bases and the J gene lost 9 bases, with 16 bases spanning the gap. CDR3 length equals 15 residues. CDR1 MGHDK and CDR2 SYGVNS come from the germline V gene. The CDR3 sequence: CASSVGIEGISPLHF. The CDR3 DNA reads TGTGCCAGCAGTGTTGGGATCGAGGGGATTTCACCCCTCCACTTT. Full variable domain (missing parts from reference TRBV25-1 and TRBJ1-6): EADIYQTPRYLVIGTGKKITLECSQTMGHDKMYWYQQDPGMELHLIHYSYGVNSTEKGDLSSESTVSRIRTEHFPLTLESARPSHTSQYLCASSVGIEGISPLHFGNGTRLTVT.

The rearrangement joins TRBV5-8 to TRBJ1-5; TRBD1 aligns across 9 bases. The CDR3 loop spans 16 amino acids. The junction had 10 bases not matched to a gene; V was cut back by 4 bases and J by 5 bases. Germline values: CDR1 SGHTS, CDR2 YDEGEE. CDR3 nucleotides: TGTGCCAGCAGCACCGGACAGGGGTTAGGGCATCAGCCCCAGCATTTT. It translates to CASSTGQGLGHQPQHF.

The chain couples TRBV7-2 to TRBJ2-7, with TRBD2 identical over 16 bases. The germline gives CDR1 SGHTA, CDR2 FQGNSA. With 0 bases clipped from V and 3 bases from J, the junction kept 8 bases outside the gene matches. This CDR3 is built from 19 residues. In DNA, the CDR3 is TGTGCCAGCAGCTTAGCCGGGACTAGCGGGGGGGCTCCCCTCTACGAGCAGTACTTC. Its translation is CASSLAGTSGGAPLYEQYF.

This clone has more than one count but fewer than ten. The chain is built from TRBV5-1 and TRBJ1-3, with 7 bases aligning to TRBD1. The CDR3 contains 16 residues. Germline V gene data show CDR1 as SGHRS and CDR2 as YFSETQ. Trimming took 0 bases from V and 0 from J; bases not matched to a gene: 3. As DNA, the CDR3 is TGCGCCAGCAGCTTGGGGGACAGCTACTCTGGAAACACCATATATTTT. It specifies CASSLGDSYSGNTIYF.

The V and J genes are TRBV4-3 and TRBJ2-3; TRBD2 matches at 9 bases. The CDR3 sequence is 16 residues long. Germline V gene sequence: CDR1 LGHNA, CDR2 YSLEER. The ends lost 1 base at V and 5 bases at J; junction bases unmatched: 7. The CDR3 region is CASSQVWRGGVDTQYF. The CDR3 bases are TGCGCCAGCAGCCAAGTGTGGCGGGGGGGGGTAGATACGCAGTATTTT.

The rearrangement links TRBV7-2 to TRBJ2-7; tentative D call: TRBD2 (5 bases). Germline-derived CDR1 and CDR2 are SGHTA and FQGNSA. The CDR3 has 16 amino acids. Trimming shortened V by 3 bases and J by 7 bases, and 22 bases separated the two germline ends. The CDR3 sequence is CASSFRNGVILREQYF. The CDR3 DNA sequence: TGTGCCAGCAGCTTTAGAAACGGGGTCATCCTTCGGGAGCAGTACTTC.

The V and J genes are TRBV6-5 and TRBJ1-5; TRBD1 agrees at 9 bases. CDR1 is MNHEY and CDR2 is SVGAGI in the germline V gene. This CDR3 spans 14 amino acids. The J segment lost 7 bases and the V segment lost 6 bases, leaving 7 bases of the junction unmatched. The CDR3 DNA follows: TGTGCCAGCAGAACGGGACAGGGAGGACAGCCCCAGCATTTT. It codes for CASRTGQGGQPQHF.

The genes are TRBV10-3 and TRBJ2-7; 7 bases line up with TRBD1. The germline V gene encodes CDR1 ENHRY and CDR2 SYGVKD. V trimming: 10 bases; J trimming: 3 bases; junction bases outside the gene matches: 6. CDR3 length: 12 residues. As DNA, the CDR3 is TGTGCCACCGTGGCAGGGGGCTACGAGCAGTACTTC. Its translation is CATVAGGYEQYF.